Listed below are T cell receptor beta chains from one sample, sequenced in a study of human thymus T cells. Some clones are missing from TCRdb's copy, which holds only in-frame ones; the method was immunoSEQ multiplex PCR. The data contain about 120,000 clones, around 96% of them seen just once; the ten biggest clones take up roughly 0.024%. The sequenced material came from thymus tissue. These receptors were obtained from a boy younger than two with a congenital heart defect but otherwise immunologically healthy. CDR3s include the opening cysteine and the closing phenylalanine or tryptophan.

V gene	J gene	CDR3 protein
TRBV7-8	TRBJ2-6	CASTLVTSGANVLTF
TRBV9	TRBJ2-7	CASSGLGTGIHEQYF
TRBV29-1	TRBJ2-5	CSVEEGWDRDGETQYF
TRBV10-2	TRBJ2-5	CASREVSETQYF
TRBV4-1	TRBJ1-5	CASSQDLNQPQHF
TRBV27	TRBJ2-5	CASKRLLRGGSPETQYF
TRBV12-5	TRBJ2-5	CASGLGLAGGPETQYF
TRBV27	TRBJ1-1	CASSLGVPAATEAFF
TRBV27	TRBJ1-1	CASRTRWVNTEAFF
TRBV10-3	TRBJ2-1	CAISPLASGAYSYNEQFF
TRBV25-1	TRBJ1-2	CASSVRGNYGYTF
TRBV5-5	TRBJ1-5	CASSKGPNGQPQHF